This TCR beta chain is from a study of blood T cell repertoires in COVID-19. Study as a whole: The study drew acute and convalescent COVID-19 samples from the United States, Italy and Spain.

As handled by the study authors: From reference gene primer amplification, estimates of nucleated cell counts were derived. Repertoires were generated with immunoSEQ multiplex PCR, while TCRdb's copy carries only in-frame clones and drops some. D and trimming were read from the DNA, whereas the V and J calls and clone size are those reported in that table. Altogether some 130,000 clones are present, about 91% being singletons, with the ten largest covering about a tenth. Input material: peripheral blood. The clonotype originates from a man aged 45-60 years with acute or convalescent COVID-19.

In DNA form, the CDR3 reads TGTGCCAGCAGCTTGGTTTCCCAGAACACTGAAGCTTTCTTT. It is translated as CASSLVSQNTEAFF. The V call is TRBV5-5, the J call TRBJ1-1, with D unresolved. Germline V gene lookup returns CDR1 SGHKS and CDR2 YYEKEE (reference sequence). This CDR3 is 14 amino acids long. V was pared by 0 bases and J by 1 base, with 7 bases between.